This note documents a single T cell receptor beta chain sequence. Here immunoSEQ multiplex PCR was the method, and the copy in TCRdb shows in-frame clones only, minus some. This repertoire shows 45,000 to 65,000 clones, less than 95% found once; its top ten account for approximately 0.22%. Trimming took 3 bases from V and 8 from J, leaving 21 bases between them. CDR1 and CDR2 (germline): SGHRS, YFSETQ. There are 16 residues in the CDR3. These data come from a study of technical replicates of blood from a few donors. The clonotype was recovered from a human donor in good health. This chain joins TRBV5-1 and TRBJ2-1, with a possible D match to TRBD1 (6 bases). Material for sequencing was T cells isolated from PBMCs. This CDR3 is CASSWDRDTFVYEQFF. The CDR3 bases are TGCGCCAGCAGCTGGGACCGGGACACTTTCGTCTATGAGCAGTTCTTC.